This TCR beta chain was identified during a study of regulatory T cells in long-lasting Graves disease. Arm-PCR with iRepertoire HTBI primers amplified the CDR3 regions for these TCR beta libraries. TCRdb fed the multiplex PCR reads into MiXCR, producing one record per CDR3 protein. The sample contains 440,000 or so distinct CDR3 sequences, roughly 15% of which appear only once. Germline V lookup: CDR1 SQVTM, CDR2 ANQGSEA. The CDR3 runs 15 residues. V lost 6 bases and J 2 bases, leaving 17 bases between the germline ends. The time point is: newly diagnosed GD, antithyroid drugs for less than 3 months. The TCR library was prepared using RNA isolated from PBMCs. These data are also associated with another study on T cells in Graves' hyperthyroidism and ophthalmopathy.

The input for sequencing was peripheral blood mononuclear cells (PBMCs), taken at new diagnosis, from a patient treated with antithyroid drugs. This sequence joins TRBV29-1 and TRBJ2-1; the D call may be TRBD1 or TRBD2 (5 bases each). This sequence was found in a woman in her twenties or thirties with Graves disease. The CDR3, as DNA: TGCAGCGTCGATAGTCGGGTGGGGGCCTACAATGAGCAGTTCTTC. This gives the protein CSVDSRVGAYNEQFF.